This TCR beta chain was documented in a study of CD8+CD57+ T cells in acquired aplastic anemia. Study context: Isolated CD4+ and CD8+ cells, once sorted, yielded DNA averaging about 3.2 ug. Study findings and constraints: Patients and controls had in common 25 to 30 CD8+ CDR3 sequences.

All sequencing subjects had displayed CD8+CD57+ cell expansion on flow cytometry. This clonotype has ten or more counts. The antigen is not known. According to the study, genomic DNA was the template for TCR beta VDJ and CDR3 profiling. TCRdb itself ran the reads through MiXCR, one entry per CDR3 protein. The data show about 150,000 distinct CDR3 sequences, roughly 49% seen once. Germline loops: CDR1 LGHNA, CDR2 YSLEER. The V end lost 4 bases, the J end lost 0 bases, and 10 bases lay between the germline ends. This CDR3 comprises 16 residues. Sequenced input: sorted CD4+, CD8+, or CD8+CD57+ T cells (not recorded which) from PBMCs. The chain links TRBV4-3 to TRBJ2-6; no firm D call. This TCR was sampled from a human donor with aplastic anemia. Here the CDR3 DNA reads TGCGCCAGCAGCCCAAGCTGGTTCTCTGGGGCCAACGTCCTGACTTTC. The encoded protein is CASSPSWFSGANVLTF.